This T cell receptor beta chain was observed in a study of T cells in Graves' hyperthyroidism and ophthalmopathy. Study observations and caveats: Progression to ophthalmopathy was predicted a median of roughly seven months early.

There are a few counts of this clonotype. Antigen unknown. At one end, the junction sequence differs from germline, possibly due to a read error. Authors of the study amplified TCR beta CDR3 regions from RNA transcripts. During a first-round RT-PCR of the TCR CDR3, the HTBI primer set was used. Each CDR3 protein is one row after TCRdb ran MiXCR on the multiplex PCR reads. The sample carries a few hundred thousand distinct CDR3 sequences, roughly 15% recorded once. These patients, aged 18 to 65, had recently diagnosed hyperthyroidism lasting under 2 months. Uncontrolled infection, other autoimmune disease, pregnancy or lactation excluded patients. The CDR3 is 19 amino acids. CDR1 is SGHRS and CDR2 is YFSETQ in the germline V gene.

The specimen was blood. The TCR was taken from a woman aged 40 to 50 with Graves' hyperthyroidism that later progressed to Graves' ophthalmopathy. V gene TRBV5-1 combines with J gene TRBJ2-2, with a possible D match to TRBD1 (5 bases). The CDR3, as DNA: TGCGCCGGCAGCTTGGATCAAAATCTCAGGGTAAAGAGGACCGGGGAGCTGTTTTTT. Protein: CAGSLDQNLRVKRTGELFF.